This TCR beta chain was captured in a study of T cells in localized non-small cell lung cancer. Sequencing used immunoSEQ multiplex PCR; TCRdb keeps in-frame clones, though not all of them. The sample comprises over 10,000 clones, around 80% of which are singletons, and roughly 19% rests with the top ten. The CDR3 contains 14 residues. The V end lost 6 bases, the J end lost 0 bases, and 12 bases lay between the germline ends. From germline, CDR1 is MNHNS and CDR2 SASEGT. The chain carries TRBV6-1 and TRBJ2-7; D gene uncertain. Material: peripheral blood, obtained before any cancer treatment. The source is an older male donor with stage I lung adenocarcinoma. The CDR3 spells CASRVPRSSYEQYF. The CDR3 bases are TGTGCCAGCAGAGTACCCCGGAGCTCCTACGAGCAGTACTTC.